This T cell receptor beta chain was obtained from a study of naive and memory T cell subsets. Both TRBC1 and TRBC2 were covered by a beta constant-region primer of two equimolar oligonucleotides. Nested alpha and beta constant-region primers with the SP2 primer drove four PCR rounds on ligated cDNA. TCRdb redid the calling of the UMI-ligation and nested PCR reads with MiXCR, one entry per CDR3 protein. The sample has about 150,000 distinct CDR3 sequences, about 20% seen once. The CDR3 has 12 amino acids. Per germline, CDR1 MDHEN and CDR2 SYDVKM. The V and J ends lost 9 bases and 7 bases respectively, with 15 bases between them. Study observations and caveats: A few larger clonotypes appeared in naive repertoires, especially CD8, possibly memory cells re-expressing CD45RA.

This clonotype was counted a few times. The antigen remains unidentified. The J gene is TRBJ1-1, the V gene TRBV28, with a possible D match to TRBD1 (6 bases). This clonotype was sampled from a human donor in good health. The sample comprised naive CD4+ T cells from blood. The CDR3 reads CASGRTVNEAFF. CDR3 DNA sequence: TGTGCCAGTGGCCGGACAGTTAATGAAGCTTTCTTT.